A single sample is the source of the 25 T cell receptor beta chains below, sequenced in a study of early T cells in non-severe SARS-CoV-2 infection. Each CDR3 protein is one row after TCRdb ran MiXCR on the 5' RACE reads. The repertoire holds about 98,000 distinct CDR3 sequences, with about 11% as singletons. The material sequenced was whole blood. Receptors were obtained from an adult who was a healthcare worker with PCR-confirmed SARS-CoV-2 infection or an uninfected control (not recorded which).

This clonotype has at least ten counts. This sequence joins TRBV20-1 and TRBJ2-7; 9 nucleotides match TRBD1. There are 15 residues in the CDR3. Per the germline V gene, CDR1 is DFQATT and CDR2 is SNEGSKA (reference sequence). Trimming removed 0 bases from V and 8 bases from J; junction bases left unmatched: 11. The CDR3 DNA follows: TGCAGTGCTAGAGATCGGAGACAGGGGGTTGGGAAGCAGTACTTC. Translating gives CSARDRRQGVGKQYF.

This clonotype came up a few times. J is TRBJ2-7 and V is TRBV27; 7 bases fit TRBD1. The CDR3 contains 13 residues. The germline V gene encodes CDR1 MNHEY and CDR2 SMNVEV (reference sequence). V shed 5 bases, J shed 3 bases, and the junction held 4 bases outside the gene matches. DNA for the CDR3: TGTGCCAGCAGTCTTAGACAGGGCTACGAGCAGTACTTC. This encodes CASSLRQGYEQYF.

In this sample, this clonotype turned up many times. The chain uses TRBV30 and TRBJ1-4; D remains ambiguous. This CDR3 contains 12 residues. Germline V gene sequence: CDR1 GTSNPN, CDR2 SVGIG (reference sequence). V gave up 0 bases and J gave up 8 bases, with 7 bases separating them. The CDR3 sequence is CAWSVVGEKLFF. The CDR3 DNA reads as TGTGCCTGGAGTGTCGTGGGAGAAAAACTGTTTTTT.

This clonotype was recorded at least ten times. CDR3 nucleotides: TGTGCCAGCGGGTCGACAGGAAACTATGGCTACACCTTC. Translated, it gives CASGSTGNYGYTF. The chain employs TRBV12-3 or TRBV12-4 and TRBJ1-2; a possible D gene is TRBD1 (6 bases). The CDR3 totals 13 residues. Trimming removed 8 bases from V and 2 bases from J, with 12 bases in between.

This clonotype was recorded a few times. V gene TRBV12-3 or TRBV12-4 combines with J gene TRBJ2-7, with D perhaps given as TRBD1 or TRBD2 (5 bases each). This CDR3 has 13 amino acids. V was shortened by 0 bases and J by 5 bases, with 8 bases between the two germline ends. The CDR3 DNA reads as TGTGCCAGCAGTTTAGCAGGGGACCACGAGCAGTACTTC. This encodes CASSLAGDHEQYF.

The table lists this clonotype with a few counts. The J gene is TRBJ1-5, the V gene TRBV7-8, with D perhaps matching TRBD1 (5 bases). This CDR3 is 18 amino acids long. With 2 bases removed from V and 0 bases from J, the gap between germline ends came to 17 bases. The germline gives CDR1 SGHVS, CDR2 FQNEAQ. The CDR3 nucleotides are TGTGCCAGCAGCTTAAAAAGGGACCAAGGGTATAGCAATCAGCCCCAGCATTTT. Protein: CASSLKRDQGYSNQPQHF.

In this sample, this clonotype turned up a few times. The chain is built from TRBV21-1 and TRBJ2-7; TRBD1 is the table's D call, not checked against the DNA. TRBV21-1 is recorded as a pseudogene. CDR3 length: 18 amino acids. Here the CDR3 DNA reads TGTGCCAGCAGCTCCCGCATGAAGATGACAGGGGTCCCCTACGAGCAGTACTTC. As protein: CASSSRMKMTGVPYEQYF.

The rearrangement uses TRBV20-1 and TRBJ1-2; tentative D call: TRBD1 (6 bases). The CDR3 has 16 amino acids. V lost 6 bases, J lost 3 bases, and 23 bases lay in between. From germline, CDR1 is DFQATT and CDR2 SNEGSKA (reference sequence). In nucleotides, the CDR3 is TGCAGTGCGCCCCCCTCCCTAGGGGGTACCGACTATGGCTACACCTTC. Its translation: CSAPPSLGGTDYGYTF.

This clonotype was detected many times. This chain links TRBV28 with TRBJ2-7; 9 bases match TRBD1. Trimming took 4 bases from V and 2 from J; bases not matched to a gene: 6. From germline, CDR1 is MDHEN and CDR2 SYDVKM. This CDR3 spans 15 amino acids. The DNA for the CDR3 is TGTGCCAGCAGTTGGAGGACAGGGGCCACCTACGAGCAGTACTTC. This gives the protein CASSWRTGATYEQYF.

The J gene is TRBJ2-2, the V gene TRBV2; maybe TRBD2 (5 bases). Per the germline V gene, CDR1 is SNHLY and CDR2 is FYNNEI. V was trimmed by 6 bases and J by 4 bases, leaving 15 bases between them. CDR3 length: 15 amino acids. The CDR3 loop is CASRFGIERTGELFF. Here the CDR3 DNA reads TGTGCCAGCAGATTCGGGATCGAACGCACCGGGGAGCTGTTTTTT.

This clonotype was found many times. The junction does not match germline at one end; this may be a read error. The chain is built from TRBV7-7 and TRBJ2-5, with D possibly matching TRBD2 (5 bases). The CDR3 has 14 residues. CDR1 and CDR2 from the germline V gene are SSHAT and FNYEAQ (reference sequence). The CDR3 region is CASSRSAAGETQYF. The DNA of the CDR3 is TGTGCTAGCAGCCGGAGTGCGGCGGGAGAGACCCAGTACTTC. Variable domain in full (rest from reference TRBV7-7 and TRBJ2-5): GAGVSQSPRYKVTKRGQDVTLRCDPISSHATLYWYQQALGQGPEFLTYFNYEAQPDKSGLPSDRFSAERPEGSISTLTIQRTEQRDSAMYRCASSRSAAGETQYFGPGTRLLVL.

V is TRBV5-5 and J is TRBJ2-7; D call uncertain. The CDR3 consists of 15 residues. Germline values: CDR1 SGHKS, CDR2 YYEKEE (reference sequence). The V and J ends lost 2 bases and 0 bases respectively, with 12 bases between them. Written as DNA, the CDR3 is TGTGCCAGCAGCTTTGGTAGATCCCGCTCCTACGAGCAGTACTTC. The encoded protein is CASSFGRSRSYEQYF. The variable domain in full, completed from reference TRBV5-5 and TRBJ2-7, reads DAGVTQSPTHLIKTRGQQVTLRCSPISGHKSVSWYQQVLGQGPQFIFQYYEKEERGRGNFPDRFSARQFPNYSSELNVNALLLGDSALYLCASSFGRSRSYEQYFGPGTRLTVT.

This clonotype was seen many times. The chain couples TRBV29-1 to TRBJ1-4; possible D gene TRBD1, 5 bases. Trimming took 5 bases from V and 1 from J, leaving 14 bases between them. The CDR3 contains 15 residues. Germline V gene lookup returns CDR1 SQVTM and CDR2 ANQGSEA. The CDR3 region is CSVYEGFGTNEKLFF. The CDR3 region has the DNA TGCAGCGTTTACGAGGGGTTCGGAACTAATGAAAAACTGTTTTTT.

With regard to this clonotype: At one end the junction does not follow the germline gene, possibly because of a read error. CDR3 protein: CSVISESPYEQYF. The CDR3 DNA is TGCAGCGTGATCTCCGAGTCACCTTACGAACAGTACTTC. The V and J genes are TRBV29-1 and TRBJ2-7; no firm D call. The CDR3 consists of 13 residues. CDR1 SQVTM and CDR2 ANQGSEA come from the germline V gene.

This clonotype was observed a handful of times. The rearrangement joins TRBV7-9 to TRBJ2-1; the D is unclear. The length of the CDR3 is 12 residues. Trimming took off 4 bases at V and 4 bases at J, with 5 bases between the two ends. The germline gives CDR1 SEHNR, CDR2 FQNEAQ (reference sequence). CDR3 loop: CASSSAYNEQFF. DNA for the CDR3: TGTGCCAGCAGCTCCGCGTACAATGAGCAGTTCTTC.

This clonotype has a handful of counts. The chain links TRBV12-3 or TRBV12-4 to TRBJ2-3; weak D call: TRBD2 (5 bases). There are 13 residues in the CDR3. V lost 5 bases and J lost 2, with 8 bases in between. The CDR3 protein is CASSAGNTDTQYF. The CDR3 DNA reads TGTGCCAGCAGTGCGGGCAACACAGATACGCAGTATTTT.

This clonotype was detected only a few times. The chain recombines TRBV20-1 with TRBJ2-2; D might be TRBD1 (5 bases). V was clipped by 6 bases and J by 5 bases, with 7 bases between them. CDR3 size: 11 residues. Per the germline V gene, CDR1 is DFQATT and CDR2 is SNEGSKA (reference sequence). In DNA, the CDR3 is TGCAGTGCCAGGGTTACCGGGGAGCTGTTTTTT. It is translated as CSARVTGELFF.

This clonotype was detected ten times or more. The chain links TRBV20-1 to TRBJ1-3; D remains ambiguous. The V gene's germline CDR1 is DFQATT and CDR2 SNEGSKA (reference sequence). The CDR3 contains 19 residues. The V gene lost 1 base and the J gene lost 0 bases, with 22 bases spanning the gap. The CDR3 spells CSARAPSSHFPFSGNTIYF. The CDR3 DNA follows: TGCAGTGCTAGAGCACCCTCAAGCCACTTCCCTTTCTCTGGAAACACCATATATTTT.

V and J are TRBV30 and TRBJ2-7; D ambiguous. This CDR3 is built from 12 residues. The ends were cut back, 3 bases at V and 9 bases at J, with 15 bases in the middle. Germline V CDR1 and CDR2: GTSNPN, SVGIG (reference sequence). Written as DNA, the CDR3 is TGTGCCTGGAGCTACATCACCCCGGGGCAGTACTTC. The encoded protein is CAWSYITPGQYF.

This clonotype was seen ten or more times. V is TRBV10-2 and J is TRBJ2-3, with D hard to call. Germline V CDR1 and CDR2: WSHSY, SAAADI. This CDR3 region has 14 residues. V gave up 2 bases and J gave up 0 bases, with 6 bases separating them. The CDR3 region is CASSESSSTDTQYF. The CDR3 bases are TGCGCCAGCAGTGAGAGCAGTAGCACAGATACGCAGTATTTT.

The rearrangement uses TRBV7-2 and TRBJ2-7; no reliable D call. CDR1 is SGHTA and CDR2 is FQGNSA in the germline V gene. The CDR3 runs 12 residues. With 2 bases removed from V and 3 bases from J, the gap between germline ends came to 5 bases. In nucleotides, the CDR3 is TGTGCCAGCAGCTTATTGATCTACGAGCAGTACTTC. It specifies CASSLLIYEQYF.

In this sample, this clonotype turned up a few times. The chain uses TRBV6-1 and TRBJ2-3, with a possible D match to TRBD1 (5 bases). The V end was cut by 3 bases, the J end by 5 bases, with 15 bases between. The CDR3 extends over 15 amino acids. The germline V gene encodes CDR1 MNHNS and CDR2 SASEGT. The CDR3 region has the DNA TGTGCCAGCAGTGAGTGGGCCCCCCAGGGAGATACGCAGTATTTT. It translates to CASSEWAPQGDTQYF.

J is TRBJ2-7 and V is TRBV4-1; TRBD1 matches at 7 bases. Germline trimming cut 0 bases from V and 3 bases from J; bases unmatched to any gene: 5. The length of the CDR3 is 15 residues. The germline V gene has CDR1 MGHRA and CDR2 YSYEKL. The CDR3 region has the DNA TGCGCCAGCAGCCAAGAGGGGACAGTCTTCTACGAGCAGTACTTC. It yields the protein CASSQEGTVFYEQYF.

This clonotype was recorded at least ten times. The chain employs TRBV6-5 and TRBJ1-5; D might be TRBD1 (5 bases). CDR1 and CDR2 (germline): MNHEY, SVGAGI. This CDR3 has 15 amino acids. Trimming left V 8 bases short and J 0 bases short, with 14 bases between. The CDR3 sequence: CASRKGTVSNQPQHF. In DNA form, the CDR3 reads TGTGCCAGCCGAAAGGGGACGGTTAGCAATCAGCCCCAGCATTTT.

The V call is TRBV19, the J call TRBJ2-5; 8 bases map to TRBD1. The germline gives CDR1 LNHDA, CDR2 SQIVND (reference sequence). J was trimmed by 1 base and V by 8 bases; bases with no gene match: 3. The CDR3 loop spans 13 amino acids. The CDR3, as DNA: TGTGCCAGTGCAGACAGGGGCCAAGAGACCCAGTACTTC. Its protein is CASADRGQETQYF.